This T cell receptor beta chain was documented in a study of blood T cells in healthy people across ages. General observations from the study: It was the long-lived donors that had more naive CD4+ cells and higher diversity than aged donors. The study lacked donor CMV status, which possibly confounded expanded clonotype changes. PBMCs that were unsorted prevented a conclusive naive versus antigen-experienced comparison.

This CDR3 has 9 residues. CDR1 SEHNR and CDR2 FQNEAQ come from the germline V gene (reference sequence). The V end was cut by 6 bases, the J end by 7 bases, with 3 bases between. As to this clonotype: Its specificity is unknown.

The amount of total RNA extracted per sample was at least 6 micrograms. A second roughly 7 to 12 cycle PCR used barcoded and J-beta primers. One entry per CDR3 protein results from TCRdb running MiXCR on the 5' RACE reads. The table has roughly 1.6 million distinct CDR3 sequences, 34% seen once. This sequence joins TRBV7-9 and TRBJ1-1; D not certain. The specimen was blood. The receptor was derived from a woman aged 25 to 39 in good health. For the CDR3, the DNA is TGTGCCAGCAGTCGTGAAGCTTTCTTT. It translates to CASSREAFF.